A selection of T cell receptor beta chains follows, all from one sample in a study of blood T cell repertoires in COVID-19. Repertoires were generated with immunoSEQ multiplex PCR, while TCRdb's copy carries only in-frame clones and drops some. The sample records roughly 200,000 clones, 75% to 90% being singletons. Specimen: PBMCs or T cells enriched from blood (not recorded which). The receptor source for this set is a young man who had recovered from COVID-19. Each CDR3 is given with its conserved first and last residue. The D gene is left open where the match is weak. Size values are once, few and many counts, or a class for expanded clones, and some rows have none.

>-|TRBJ1-5|once|TRBV19
CASSTDRNNQPQHF
TGTGCCAGTAGTACAGACAGAAACAATCAGCCCCAGCATTTT
>-|TRBJ1-1|-|TRBV3-1/TRBV3-2
CASSQEGGDTEAFF
TGTGCCAGCAGCCAAGAGGGGGGTGACACTGAAGCTTTCTTT
>-|TRBJ2-3|few|TRBV9
CASSANTDTQYF
TGTGCCAGCAGCGCGAACACCGATACGCAGTATTTT
>-|TRBJ2-2|-|TRBV6-5
CATSEQNTGELFF
TGTGCCACTTCAGAACAGAACACCGGGGAGCTGTTTTTT
>TRBD1|TRBJ2-2|-|TRBV18
CASSLWTGVTGELFF
TGTGCCAGCTCACTCTGGACAGGAGTCACCGGGGAGCTGTTTTTT
>-|TRBJ2-1|-|TRBV13
CASSIQVELDSSYNEQFF
TGTGCCAGCAGCATCCAAGTGGAGTTAGACAGCTCCTACAATGAGCAGTTCTTC
>TRBD1|TRBJ2-7|-|TRBV28
CASSKTDRGIYEQYF
TGTGCCAGCAGTAAAACGGACAGGGGAATATACGAGCAGTACTTC
>-|TRBJ1-5|once|TRBV27
CASRTKEVQPQHF
TGTGCCAGCAGGACTAAAGAGGTTCAGCCCCAGCATTTT
>-|TRBJ2-2|once|TRBV5-5
CASSLTVANTGELFF
TGTGCCAGCAGCTTGACAGTCGCGAACACCGGGGAGCTGTTTTTT
>-|TRBJ1-4|-|TRBV15
CATSRDLGGANEKLFF
TGTGCCACCAGCAGAGATCTAGGGGGGGCTAATGAAAAACTGTTTTTT
>-|TRBJ1-2|-|TRBV12-2
CASRLGGQGNYGYTF
TGTGCAAGTCGCTTAGGTGGGCAGGGTAACTATGGCTACACCTTC
>-|TRBJ2-3|-|TRBV12-3/TRBV12-4
CASSLTPADTQYF
TGTGCCAGCAGTTTAACCCCGGCAGATACGCAGTATTTT
>TRBD1|TRBJ2-1|-|TRBV28
CASTTYGTGGYNEQFF
TGTGCCAGCACGACCTACGGGACAGGGGGATACAATGAGCAGTTCTTC
>TRBD2|TRBJ2-5|-|TRBV4-1
CASSRIAGVDMETQYF
TGCGCCAGCAGCCGGATAGCGGGAGTGGATATGGAGACCCAGTACTTC
>TRBD1|TRBJ2-1|-|TRBV6-5
CASSRDRDYNEQFF
TGTGCCAGCAGCCGGGACAGGGATTACAATGAGCAGTTCTTC
>-|TRBJ2-5|-|TRBV7-8
CASSLVGGRGETQYF
TGTGCCAGCAGCTTAGTTGGTGGCAGGGGAGAGACCCAGTACTTC
>-|TRBJ1-3|-|TRBV6-5
CASSYSPLSSGNTIYF
TGTGCCAGCAGTTACTCCCCGTTGAGCTCTGGAAACACCATATATTTT
>-|TRBJ1-4|-|TRBV12-3/TRBV12-4
CASGREKLFF
TGTGCCAGCGGTCGGGAAAAACTGTTTTTT
>TRBD1|TRBJ2-2|-|TRBV13
CASSLGGTANTGELFF
TGTGCCAGCAGCTTAGGCGGGACAGCGAACACCGGGGAGCTGTTTTTT
>TRBD2|TRBJ2-7|-|TRBV5-4
CASSSPGLANEQYF
TGTGCCAGCAGCTCCCCGGGACTAGCGAACGAGCAGTACTTC